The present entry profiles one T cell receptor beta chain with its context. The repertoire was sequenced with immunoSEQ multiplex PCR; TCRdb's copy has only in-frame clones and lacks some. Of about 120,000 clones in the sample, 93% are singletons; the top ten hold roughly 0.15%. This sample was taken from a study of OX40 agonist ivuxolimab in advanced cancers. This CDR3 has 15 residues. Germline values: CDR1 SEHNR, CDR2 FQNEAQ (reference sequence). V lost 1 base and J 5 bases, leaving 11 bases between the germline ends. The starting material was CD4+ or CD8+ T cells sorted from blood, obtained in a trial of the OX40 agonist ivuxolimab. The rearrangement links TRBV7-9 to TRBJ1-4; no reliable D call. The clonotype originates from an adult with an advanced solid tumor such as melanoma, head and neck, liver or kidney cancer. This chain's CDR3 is CASSLGATQNEKLFF. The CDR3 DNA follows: TGTGCCAGCAGCTTAGGAGCCACCCAGAATGAAAAACTGTTTTTT. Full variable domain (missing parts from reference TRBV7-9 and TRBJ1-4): DTGVSQNPRHKITKRGQNVTFRCDPISEHNRLYWYRQTLGQGPEFLTYFQNEAQLEKSRLLSDRFSAERPKGSFSTLEIQRTEQGDSAMYLCASSLGATQNEKLFFGSGTQLSVL.